The 3 T cell receptor beta chains below come from one sample, sequenced in a study of T cell responses to AZD1222 COVID-19 vaccine. This table comes from immunoSEQ multiplex PCR, and its TCRdb copy is limited to in-frame clones, with some not included. Among about 39,000 clones, around 90% were seen once, and the ten largest hold 26%. Sequenced here: peripheral blood, sampled 28 days after the second dose of the MenACWY control vaccine. The receptors come from an adult who received the MenACWY meningococcal vaccine as a control.

The chain uses TRBV5-3 and TRBJ2-3, with 14 positions matching TRBD2. TRBV5-3 is given ORF status, its function remaining uncertain. The CDR3 spans 20 residues. Trimming took 4 bases from V and 4 from J; bases not matched to a gene: 17. CDR3 sequence reads: CARSNQSTSGRADVSDTQYF. In nucleotides, the CDR3 is TGTGCCAGAAGCAACCAATCGACTAGCGGGAGGGCCGATGTATCAGATACGCAGTATTTT.

CDR3 sequence reads: CAQGGGRPYEQYF. The CDR3 region has the DNA TGTGCCCAAGGTGGCGGAAGGCCGTACGAGCAGTACTTC. The V call is TRBV6-5, the J call TRBJ2-7, with D unresolved. The CDR3 extends over 13 amino acids. CDR1 and CDR2 from the germline V gene are MNHEY and SVGAGI. The ends were cut back, 11 bases at V and 4 bases at J, with 18 bases in the middle.

The chain uses TRBV7-9 and TRBJ1-1; TRBD1 is a possible D gene (5 bases). The CDR3 runs to 17 residues. Looked up from germline, CDR1 is SEHNR and CDR2 is FQNEAQ (reference sequence). The V and J ends lost 5 bases and 3 bases respectively, with 22 bases between them. For the CDR3, the DNA is TGTGCCAGCAGCACAAAACGGGACTCCTACGGGGACACTGAAGCTTTCTTT. This codes for CASSTKRDSYGDTEAFF. Based on the CDR3 plus reference TRBV7-9 and TRBJ1-1, the full variable domain is DTGVSQNPRHKITKRGQNVTFRCDPISEHNRLYWYRQTLGQGPEFLTYFQNEAQLEKSRLLSDRFSAERPKGSFSTLEIQRTEQGDSAMYLCASSTKRDSYGDTEAFFGQGTRLTVV.